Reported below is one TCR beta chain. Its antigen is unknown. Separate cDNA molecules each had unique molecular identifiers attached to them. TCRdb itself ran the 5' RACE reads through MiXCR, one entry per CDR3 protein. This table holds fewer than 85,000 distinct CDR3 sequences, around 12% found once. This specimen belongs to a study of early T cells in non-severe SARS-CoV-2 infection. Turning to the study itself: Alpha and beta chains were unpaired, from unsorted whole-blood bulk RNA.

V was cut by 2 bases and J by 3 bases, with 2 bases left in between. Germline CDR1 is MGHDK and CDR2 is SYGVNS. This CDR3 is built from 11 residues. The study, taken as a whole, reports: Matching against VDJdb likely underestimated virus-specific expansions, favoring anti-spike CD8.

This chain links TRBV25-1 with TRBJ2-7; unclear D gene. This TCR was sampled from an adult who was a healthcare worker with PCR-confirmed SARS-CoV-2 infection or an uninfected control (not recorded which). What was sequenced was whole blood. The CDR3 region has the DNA TGTGCCAGCAGTGAAGGCTACGAGCAGTACTTC. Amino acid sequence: CASSEGYEQYF.